One sample yielded the 26 T cell receptor beta chains listed below, sequenced in a study of OX40 agonist ivuxolimab in advanced cancers. Data came from immunoSEQ multiplex PCR; TCRdb stores just in-frame clones and leaves some out. The sample lists 65,000 to 70,000 clones, 60% to 85% occurring once. This specimen was CD4+ or CD8+ T cells sorted from blood, taken in a trial of the OX40 agonist ivuxolimab. These receptors came from an adult with an advanced solid tumor such as melanoma, head and neck, liver or kidney cancer.

This clone has a handful of counts. V is TRBV27 and J is TRBJ2-7; 14 positions match TRBD2. Unmatched junction bases numbered 2, after V lost 6 bases and J lost 4 bases. The CDR3 extends over 14 amino acids. Looked up from germline, CDR1 is MNHEY and CDR2 is SMNVEV (reference sequence). As DNA, the CDR3 is TGTGCCAGCAGGGGGACTAGCGGGGGTTACGAGCAGTACTTC. Amino acid sequence: CASRGTSGGYEQYF.

The CDR3 spells CASSAHGVQIYNEQFF. CDR3 bases: TGTGCCAGCAGTGCCCACGGGGTCCAGATTTACAATGAGCAGTTCTTC. This sequence joins TRBV2 and TRBJ2-1; tentative D call: TRBD2 (5 bases). V shed 4 bases and J shed 4 bases, with 17 bases lying between them. The CDR3 is made up of 16 amino acids. Germline V gene lookup returns CDR1 SNHLY and CDR2 FYNNEI.

The CDR3 protein is CASGQGAKNIQYF. CDR3 bases: TGTGCCAGTGGACAGGGGGCCAAAAACATTCAGTACTTC. The rearrangement uses TRBV19 and TRBJ2-4; 9 bases agree with TRBD1. Germline CDR1 and CDR2: LNHDA and SQIVND (reference sequence). V gave up 8 bases and J gave up 1 base; unmatched junction bases: 0. This CDR3 has 13 residues.

This chain joins TRBV15 and TRBJ2-5; D possibly corresponds to TRBD2 (5 bases). Germline loops: CDR1 LNHNV, CDR2 YYDKDF (reference sequence). CDR3 size: 14 residues. V lost 0 bases to trimming and J lost 4 bases, with 9 bases between them. The CDR3 DNA follows: TGTGCCACCAGCAGAGATAGAGGGTCAGAGACCCAGTACTTC. Amino acids: CATSRDRGSETQYF.

This clone was observed a handful of times. The chain links TRBV18 to TRBJ1-6; a possible D gene is TRBD1 (5 bases). Germline CDR1 is KGHSH and CDR2 is LQKENI. The CDR3 runs 14 residues. Trimming removed 3 bases from V and 7 bases from J, with 10 bases in between. This chain's CDR3 is CASSPQGTNSPLHF. The CDR3 nucleotides read TGTGCCAGCTCACCCCAGGGAACCAATTCACCCCTCCACTTT.

This clone showed up just a few times. The genes are TRBV30 and TRBJ1-4; no clear D gene. V shed 2 bases and J shed 7 bases, with 5 bases lying between them. CDR3 size: 11 residues. Germline assignment: CDR1 GTSNPN and CDR2 SVGIG (reference sequence). The CDR3 nucleotides are TGTGCCTGGAGTTTGAGTGAAAAACTGTTTTTT. As protein: CAWSLSEKLFF.

In regard to this clone: Other DNA sequences in the sample encode the same CDR3. The chain links TRBV5-1 to TRBJ2-5, with 9 bases fitting TRBD1. V shed 3 bases, J shed 5 bases, and the junction held 5 bases outside the gene matches. Germline V CDR1 and CDR2: SGHRS, YFSETQ. The CDR3 loop spans 14 amino acids. CDR3 nucleotides: TGCGCCAGCAGCTCGGGGACAGGGAGGGAGACCCAGTACTTC. It yields the protein CASSSGTGRETQYF.

In DNA, the CDR3 is TGCGCCAGCAGCTACCTGGGACCCAACAATGAGCAGTTCTTC. As protein: CASSYLGPNNEQFF. This sequence joins TRBV5-1 and TRBJ2-1; possibly TRBD1 or TRBD2 for D (5 bases each). The V end lost 3 bases, the J end lost 5 bases, and 12 bases lay between the germline ends. Per the germline V gene, CDR1 is SGHRS and CDR2 is YFSETQ. The length of the CDR3 is 14 residues.

The chain joins TRBV27 to TRBJ2-7, with a weak D call TRBD2 (6 bases). Trimming left V 4 bases short and J 5 bases short, with 15 bases between. The CDR3 loop spans 14 amino acids. The germline gives CDR1 MNHEY, CDR2 SMNVEV (reference sequence). The CDR3 nucleotides read TGTGCCAGCAGTTCCTCCGGGACTCGGAACGAGCAGTACTTC. Encoded protein: CASSSSGTRNEQYF.

This chain uses TRBV11-2 with TRBJ2-7, with 11 bases lining up with TRBD2. The V segment lost 0 bases and the J segment 0 bases; nucleotides outside the gene matches: 1. The CDR3 spans 16 residues. The germline V gene encodes CDR1 SGHAT and CDR2 FQNNGV. The CDR3 reads CASSLELAGASYEQYF. Written as DNA, the CDR3 is TGTGCCAGCAGCTTAGAACTAGCGGGAGCCTCCTACGAGCAGTACTTC.

V and J are TRBV5-1 and TRBJ2-3; 8 positions match TRBD2. Germline CDR1 reads SGHRS; CDR2 reads YFSETQ. There are 15 residues in the CDR3. J was trimmed by 3 bases and V by 0 bases; bases with no gene match: 3. CDR3 nucleotide sequence: TGCGCCAGCAGCTTGGCCCGGGAGGGTACAGATACGCAGTATTTT. Protein: CASSLAREGTDTQYF.

The genes are TRBV4-1 and TRBJ2-1, with 11 bases identical to TRBD1. The CDR3 is 16 residues long. Losses at the gene ends were 4 bases for V and 7 bases for J; bases not matched to a gene: 9. Germline V gene data show CDR1 as MGHRA and CDR2 as YSYEKL. The CDR3 sequence: CASSPGQGAGGNEQFF. The CDR3 region has the DNA TGCGCCAGCAGCCCCGGACAGGGGGCGGGGGGTAATGAGCAGTTCTTC.

The CDR3 region is CASSHDRGSNYGYTF. The CDR3 bases are TGTGCCAGTAGTCACGACAGGGGGTCTAACTATGGCTACACCTTC. V and J are TRBV19 and TRBJ1-2, with 9 bases matching TRBD1. The CDR3 runs 15 residues. V trimming: 5 bases; J trimming: 0 bases; junction bases outside the gene matches: 4. CDR1 is LNHDA, CDR2 SQIVND, per germline (reference sequence).

The chain carries TRBV4-1 and TRBJ2-7; D remains unclear. Germline-derived CDR1 and CDR2 are MGHRA and YSYEKL. This CDR3 has 16 residues. Trimming left V 1 base short and J 0 bases short, with 13 bases between. For the CDR3, the DNA is TGCGCCAGCAGCCAAGTGCTGAGACGGAGCTCCTACGAGCAGTACTTC. This codes for CASSQVLRRSSYEQYF.

V gene TRBV23-1 combines with J gene TRBJ1-1; possibly TRBD1 for D (5 bases). TRBV23-1 is labeled an ORF, and its function is uncertain. V lost 7 bases and J lost 2, with 17 bases in between. The CDR3 has 15 amino acids. CDR3 DNA sequence: TGCGCCAGCAAAGCCCCCCGGCAGGGCAACACTGAAGCTTTCTTT. It codes for CASKAPRQGNTEAFF.

The CDR3 reads CASSLGAQGLFQAFF. The DNA for the CDR3 is TGCGCCAGCAGCTTGGGTGCACAGGGGCTGTTCCAAGCTTTCTTT. The V gene is TRBV5-1, the J gene TRBJ1-1, with 7 bases lining up with TRBD1. CDR1 is SGHRS, CDR2 YFSETQ, per germline. J gave up 9 bases and V 0 bases, and 11 bases lay outside the gene matches. This CDR3 is 15 amino acids long.

V and J are TRBV2 and TRBJ1-1; 11 bases match TRBD1. The V segment lost 7 bases and the J segment 5 bases; nucleotides outside the gene matches: 6. The CDR3 totals 14 residues. CDR1 and CDR2 from the germline V gene are SNHLY and FYNNEI. The CDR3, as DNA: TGTGCCAGCAACAGGGACAGGGGGGATACTGAAGCTTTCTTT. Encoded protein: CASNRDRGDTEAFF.

In this sample, this clone turned up a few times. V and J are TRBV5-1 and TRBJ2-3; 8 bases align to TRBD2. This CDR3 is built from 17 residues. V lost 4 bases to trimming and J lost 5 bases; unmatched junction nucleotides: 15. CDR1 is SGHRS and CDR2 is YFSETQ in the germline V gene. The CDR3 DNA reads as TGCGCCAGCAGCCCCACGGGGGCGGGAGGCCTCCAAGATACGCAGTATTTT. It is translated as CASSPTGAGGLQDTQYF.

This clone occurred a few times. The chain recombines TRBV5-1 with TRBJ2-1, with 7 bases that match TRBD1. In germline, CDR1 is SGHRS, CDR2 YFSETQ. The CDR3 extends over 13 amino acids. Trimming at V came to 7 bases and at J to 8 bases, leaving 9 bases not matched to a gene. The CDR3 spells CASFPDRRDEQFF. The DNA of the CDR3 is TGCGCCAGCTTTCCGGACAGGCGTGATGAGCAGTTCTTC.

This clone was seen once. The chain recombines TRBV5-4 with TRBJ1-1, with a weak D call TRBD1 (6 bases). With 1 base removed from V and 2 bases from J, the gap between germline ends came to 9 bases. CDR3 length: 14 residues. Germline V gene sequence: CDR1 SGHNT, CDR2 YYREEE (reference sequence). In DNA, the CDR3 is TGTGCCAGCAGCTTGAAACAGGGAAACACTGAAGCTTTCTTT. The encoded protein is CASSLKQGNTEAFF.

The J gene is TRBJ1-3, the V gene TRBV28; D is undetermined. The CDR3 covers 14 residues. Deletions cut 2 bases from V and 2 bases from J, with 7 bases between. The germline V gene encodes CDR1 MDHEN and CDR2 SYDVKM. The CDR3 coding sequence is TGTGCCAGCAGTTTAGAGGTACCTGGAAACACCATATATTTT. Translation gives CASSLEVPGNTIYF.

The rearrangement uses TRBV11-2 and TRBJ2-1; the D gene is possibly TRBD1 (5 bases). Trimming removed 5 bases from V and 0 bases from J, with 11 bases in between. CDR1 SGHAT and CDR2 FQNNGV come from the germline V gene. CDR3 length equals 15 residues. The CDR3 DNA sequence: TGTGCCAGCAGCCACCAGGGTAGCTCCTACAATGAGCAGTTCTTC. The encoded protein is CASSHQGSSYNEQFF.

The gene calls are TRBV28 and TRBJ2-3, with TRBD1 identical over 10 bases. The germline gives CDR1 MDHEN, CDR2 SYDVKM. The V segment lost 6 bases and the J segment 2 bases; nucleotides outside the gene matches: 8. This CDR3 has 16 residues. The DNA for the CDR3 is TGTGCCAGCAGGGGACAGGGGTCCCGGACCACAGATACGCAGTATTTT. Amino acid sequence: CASRGQGSRTTDTQYF.

The chain uses TRBV30 and TRBJ2-1; no firm D call. Germline V CDR1 and CDR2: GTSNPN, SVGIG (reference sequence). This CDR3 has 12 amino acids. The ends were cut back, 5 bases at V and 2 bases at J, with 7 bases in the middle. The CDR3 here is CAWFLAYNEQFF. CDR3 in DNA: TGTGCCTGGTTTCTCGCCTACAATGAGCAGTTCTTC.

The chain is built from TRBV11-2 and TRBJ2-7, with 8 bases fitting TRBD2. V trimming: 3 bases; J trimming: 0 bases; junction bases outside the gene matches: 10. Germline V lookup: CDR1 SGHAT, CDR2 FQNNGV. CDR3 length: 17 amino acids. CDR3 DNA sequence: TGTGCCAGCAGCTTGAGGCGGGGGGTGGAGAGCTCCTACGAGCAGTACTTC. It codes for CASSLRRGVESSYEQYF.

The J gene is TRBJ2-7, the V gene TRBV5-1; D might be TRBD2 (5 bases). Trimming took off 2 bases at V and 3 bases at J, with 15 bases between the two ends. This CDR3 comprises 15 residues. Germline values: CDR1 SGHRS, CDR2 YFSETQ. CDR3 in DNA: TGCGCCAGCAGCTTCAAGAGTTCGGGGATCTACGAGCAGTACTTC. This codes for CASSFKSSGIYEQYF. The whole variable domain, filled in from reference TRBV5-1 and TRBJ2-7, reads KAGVTQTPRYLIKTRGQQVTLSCSPISGHRSVSWYQQTPGQGLQFLFEYFSETQRNKGNFPGRFSGRQFSNSRSEMNVSTLELGDSALYLCASSFKSSGIYEQYFGPGTRLTVT.